This T cell receptor beta chain was captured by sequencing in a study of neoadjuvant anti-PD-1 for oral cavity cancer. About the research overall: Patients without progression got a fourth dose around day 43.

Most tumor samples had roughly 4.4 ug input DNA in two replicates. Produced via immunoSEQ multiplex PCR; TCRdb's table is partial and in-frame only. This sample has 25,000 or so clones, with 25% to 30% found just once. Indicated time point: after neoadjuvant nivolumab, at surgical resection. These newly diagnosed stage II-IVA oral cavity squamous cell carcinoma patients had no prior systemic or radiation treatment. Germline CDR1 SQVTM, CDR2 ANQGSEA. The CDR3 totals 15 residues. The V end was cut by 1 base, the J end by 3 bases, with 14 bases between. Study-level results: Greater tumor shrinkage accompanied bigger post-treatment sizes of preexisting clones.

In regard to this clone: Its antigen is still unknown.

The genes are TRBV29-1 and TRBJ2-3, with unresolved D. The TCR comes from a person between 35 and 79 years old with oral cavity squamous cell carcinoma. The sequenced sample was tumor tissue, obtained after nivolumab (anti-PD-1) treatment. In DNA form, the CDR3 reads TGCAGCGTTGAAGGTCCCTTGGGGAATACAGATACGCAGTATTTT. It yields the protein CSVEGPLGNTDTQYF.